At least ten counts were recorded for the clone carrying this T cell receptor beta chain. Its antigen is currently unknown. This sample is drawn from a study of CD8 T cells in ankylosing spondylitis. Notes on the study in general: Characteristic, it appeared, of ankylosing spondylitis blood was a TCR beta motif of eight highly homologous variants. Existing reports had already noted some motif variants in reactive arthritis synovial fluid and blood.

Germline CDR1 and CDR2: MDHEN and SYDVKM. CDR3 size: 12 residues. Trimming cost V 5 bases and J 7 bases, with 11 bases left between them. MiXCR was run by TCRdb on the 5' RACE reads, yielding one entry per CDR3 protein. The sample has 200,000 or so distinct CDR3 sequences; about a quarter are singletons. The J gene is TRBJ1-1, the V gene TRBV28, with D hard to call. The sequenced material came from blood, either unsorted or a sorted T cell fraction (not recorded which). This receptor was obtained from a male donor with ankylosing spondylitis or in good health (not recorded which). CDR3 in DNA: TGTGCCAGCAGTGGCGGAGGATATGAAGCTTTCTTT. It specifies CASSGGGYEAFF.